This is a list of T cell receptor beta chains from one sample in a study of cytotoxic CD8 clonotypes in ibrutinib-treated CLL. Measured with immunoSEQ multiplex PCR; TCRdb has only the in-frame clones, and not every one. The top ten hold approximately 32% of the sample, which has about 49,000 clones, approximately 50% seen once. Source: PBMCs, taken after 12 months of ibrutinib treatment. All receptors derive from a human donor with chronic lymphocytic leukemia. CDR3s include the opening cysteine and the closing phenylalanine or tryptophan. The order of the fields is clone size, D gene, J gene, V gene, CDR3 length, CDR3 protein, CDR3 DNA. D genes are given only for firm matches. Clone sizes are given selectively: once, few, many, or a class where the clone is expanded.

abundance: few
d_gene: -
j_gene: TRBJ1-6
v_gene: TRBV11-3
len: 14
CDR3aa: CASSWGGANSPLHF
CDR3nt: TGTGCCAGCAGCTGGGGAGGGGCTAATTCACCCCTCCACTTT

abundance: -
d_gene: TRBD1
j_gene: TRBJ1-2
v_gene: TRBV4-1
len: 15
CDR3aa: CASSQIPGQGGSYTF
CDR3nt: TGCGCCAGCAGCCAAATTCCGGGACAGGGGGGAAGCTACACCTTC

abundance: -
d_gene: -
j_gene: TRBJ2-2
v_gene: TRBV5-1
len: 15
CDR3aa: CASSLAETAAGELFF
CDR3nt: TGCGCCAGCAGCTTGGCCGAGACAGCCGCCGGGGAGCTGTTTTTT

abundance: few
d_gene: TRBD1
j_gene: TRBJ2-7
v_gene: TRBV5-1
len: 14
CDR3aa: CASSGRDRGYEQYF
CDR3nt: TGCGCCAGCAGCGGCCGGGACAGGGGTTACGAGCAGTACTTC

abundance: few
d_gene: TRBD1
j_gene: TRBJ2-3
v_gene: TRBV5-1
len: 15
CDR3aa: CASSLNRGRTDTQYF
CDR3nt: TGCGCCAGCAGCCTGAACAGGGGGCGGACAGATACGCAGTATTTT

abundance: -
d_gene: -
j_gene: TRBJ1-2
v_gene: TRBV5-8
len: 13
CDR3aa: CASSLGGLYGYTF
CDR3nt: TGTGCCAGCAGCTTGGGGGGTCTCTATGGCTACACCTTC

abundance: -
d_gene: -
j_gene: TRBJ1-6
v_gene: TRBV7-2
len: 16
CDR3aa: CASSLAAGQGHSPLHF
CDR3nt: TGTGCCAGCAGCTTAGCAGCGGGGCAGGGACATTCACCCCTCCACTTT

abundance: -
d_gene: TRBD2
j_gene: TRBJ2-7
v_gene: TRBV7-2
len: 15
CDR3aa: CASSLHSGSSYEQYF
CDR3nt: TGTGCCAGCAGCTTGCATAGCGGGTCTTCCTACGAGCAGTACTTC

abundance: -
d_gene: -
j_gene: TRBJ2-7
v_gene: TRBV5-6
len: 15
CDR3aa: CASSLGGPSGYEQYF
CDR3nt: TGTGCCAGCAGTCTGGGGGGGCCTAGCGGCTACGAGCAGTACTTC

abundance: -
d_gene: -
j_gene: TRBJ2-7
v_gene: TRBV5-6
len: 15
CDR3aa: CASSLVGMGSDEQYF
CDR3nt: TGTGCCAGCAGCTTGGTCGGGATGGGGAGCGACGAGCAGTACTTC

abundance: few
d_gene: -
j_gene: TRBJ2-7
v_gene: TRBV1
len: 16
CDR3aa: CTSSQDSADHPHEQYF
CDR3nt: TGCACCAGCAGCCAAGATAGCGCGGACCACCCTCACGAGCAGTACTTC

abundance: -
d_gene: -
j_gene: TRBJ1-5
v_gene: TRBV6-4
len: 13
CDR3aa: CASSADTGRPQHF
CDR3nt: TGTGCCAGCAGTGCGGATACAGGGCGGCCCCAGCATTTT

abundance: -
d_gene: -
j_gene: TRBJ1-1
v_gene: TRBV30
len: 14
CDR3aa: CAWSVLARGTEAFF
CDR3nt: TGTGCCTGGAGTGTATTGGCCAGGGGCACTGAAGCTTTCTTT

abundance: -
d_gene: -
j_gene: TRBJ1-5
v_gene: TRBV29-1
len: 13
CDR3aa: CSVGGHGNQPQHF
CDR3nt: TGCAGCGTTGGAGGGCACGGCAATCAGCCCCAGCATTTT

abundance: many
d_gene: -
j_gene: TRBJ1-2
v_gene: TRBV5-1
len: 14
CDR3aa: CASSLASRDYGYTF
CDR3nt: TGCGCCAGCAGCTTGGCCAGCAGGGACTATGGCTACACCTTC

abundance: few
d_gene: -
j_gene: TRBJ2-1
v_gene: TRBV2
len: 14
CDR3aa: CASSAGVYYNEQFF
CDR3nt: TGTGCCAGCAGTGCTGGGGTCTACTACAATGAGCAGTTCTTC

abundance: -
d_gene: TRBD2
j_gene: TRBJ2-3
v_gene: TRBV7-9
len: 17
CDR3aa: CASSLRLAGPSTDTQYF
CDR3nt: TGTGCCAGCAGCCTCCGACTAGCGGGCCCCAGCACAGATACGCAGTATTTT

abundance: many
d_gene: -
j_gene: TRBJ2-7
v_gene: TRBV5-4
len: 16
CDR3aa: CASSSGGRYDPNEQYF
CDR3nt: TGTGCCAGCAGCTCAGGAGGTAGATACGACCCCAACGAGCAGTACTTC

abundance: few
d_gene: -
j_gene: TRBJ2-7
v_gene: TRBV19
len: 14
CDR3aa: CASSIFLGPYEQYF
CDR3nt: TGTGCCAGTAGTATCTTCCTGGGTCCCTACGAGCAGTACTTC

abundance: -
d_gene: -
j_gene: TRBJ1-3
v_gene: TRBV7-2
len: 16
CDR3aa: CASSLGGGNSGNTIYF
CDR3nt: TGTGCCAGCAGCTTAGGGGGGGGCAACTCTGGAAACACCATATATTTT

abundance: -
d_gene: -
j_gene: TRBJ1-2
v_gene: TRBV5-1
len: 14
CDR3aa: CASSRDRSNYGYTF
CDR3nt: TGCGCCAGCAGCCGGGACCGTTCTAACTATGGCTACACCTTC

abundance: -
d_gene: -
j_gene: TRBJ2-7
v_gene: TRBV7-2
len: 15
CDR3aa: CASSFSYGSSYEQYF
CDR3nt: TGTGCCAGCAGCTTCTCCTACGGGAGCTCCTACGAGCAGTACTTC

abundance: few
d_gene: -
j_gene: TRBJ1-1
v_gene: TRBV7-8
len: 11
CDR3aa: CASSFRYEAFF
CDR3nt: TGTGCCAGCAGCTTCCGCTATGAAGCTTTCTTT

abundance: once
d_gene: TRBD1
j_gene: TRBJ2-7
v_gene: TRBV6-5
len: 15
CDR3aa: CASSYERQGVYEQYF
CDR3nt: TGTGCCAGCAGTTACGAAAGACAGGGCGTTTACGAGCAGTACTTC

abundance: few
d_gene: TRBD2
j_gene: TRBJ2-7
v_gene: TRBV30
len: 18
CDR3aa: CAWSVGTSGLPNLGEQYF
CDR3nt: TGTGCCTGGAGTGTTGGGACTAGCGGACTCCCGAACCTCGGCGAGCAGTACTTC

abundance: -
d_gene: TRBD2
j_gene: TRBJ2-1
v_gene: TRBV11-3
len: 16
CDR3aa: CASSLPGLAGDSEQFF
CDR3nt: TGTGCCAGCAGCTTACCAGGACTAGCGGGAGATAGTGAGCAGTTCTTC

abundance: many
d_gene: -
j_gene: TRBJ1-1
v_gene: TRBV7-2
len: 13
CDR3aa: CASSLDRNTEAFF
CDR3nt: TGTGCCAGCAGCCTCGACAGGAACACTGAAGCTTTCTTT

abundance: -
d_gene: -
j_gene: TRBJ1-2
v_gene: TRBV2
len: 13
CDR3aa: CASSETANYGYTF
CDR3nt: TGTGCCAGCAGTGAGACAGCTAACTATGGCTACACCTTC

abundance: many
d_gene: -
j_gene: TRBJ1-4
v_gene: TRBV7-9
len: 12
CDR3aa: CASSQQYEKLFF
CDR3nt: TGTGCCAGCAGCCAACAATATGAAAAACTGTTTTTT

abundance: -
d_gene: -
j_gene: TRBJ2-4
v_gene: TRBV4-2
len: 15
CDR3aa: CASSQRLGARDIQYF
CDR3nt: TGTGCCAGCAGCCAGCGCCTTGGGGCCAGGGACATTCAGTACTTC

abundance: -
d_gene: -
j_gene: TRBJ1-5
v_gene: TRBV9
len: 14
CDR3aa: CASSVGGVGQPQHF
CDR3nt: TGTGCCAGCAGCGTCGGGGGCGTGGGTCAGCCCCAGCATTTT

abundance: -
d_gene: -
j_gene: TRBJ2-7
v_gene: TRBV29-1
len: 14
CDR3aa: CSVEEAAGTYEQYF
CDR3nt: TGCAGCGTTGAAGAGGCCGCAGGGACCTACGAGCAGTACTTC

abundance: -
d_gene: -
j_gene: TRBJ2-5
v_gene: TRBV27
len: 11
CDR3aa: CASSLRETQYF
CDR3nt: TGTGCCAGCAGTTTAAGAGAGACCCAGTACTTC

abundance: few
d_gene: -
j_gene: TRBJ1-2
v_gene: TRBV2
len: 15
CDR3aa: CASSESGNRRDGYTF
CDR3nt: TGTGCCAGCAGTGAATCCGGCAACCGACGCGATGGCTACACCTTC